This is a list of T cell receptor beta chains from one sample in a study of control samples from healthy donors and cancer patients. Here immunoSEQ multiplex PCR was the method, and the copy in TCRdb shows in-frame clones only, minus some. The table records fewer than 200,000 clones, approximately 96% of them present only once. The sample consisted of blood. Receptors originate from a woman aged 25 to 39 in good health. Each CDR3 is given with its conserved first and last residue. Each record gives: clone size, V gene, D gene, J gene, CDR3 protein. The D gene is left open where the match is weak. Expanded clones get a size class; other rows say once, few or many, or leave the size out.

clone_size: -
v_call: TRBV12-3/TRBV12-4
d_call: -
j_call: TRBJ2-1
cdr3_aa: CASSFYDEQFF

clone_size: -
v_call: TRBV3-1/TRBV3-2
d_call: TRBD2
j_call: TRBJ2-7
cdr3_aa: CASSQDPSGSGGFYEQYF

clone_size: -
v_call: TRBV5-6
d_call: -
j_call: TRBJ2-7
cdr3_aa: CASSALRDILSYEQYF

clone_size: once
v_call: TRBV10-3
d_call: TRBD1
j_call: TRBJ2-2
cdr3_aa: CAISGQGARDTGELFF

clone_size: once
v_call: TRBV27
d_call: TRBD2
j_call: TRBJ2-1
cdr3_aa: CASSFHMISGGVGNEQFF

clone_size: once
v_call: TRBV6-1
d_call: -
j_call: TRBJ1-2
cdr3_aa: CASSEAWGYGYTF

clone_size: -
v_call: TRBV24-1
d_call: -
j_call: TRBJ2-1
cdr3_aa: CAPRQECGEQFF

clone_size: -
v_call: TRBV3-1/TRBV3-2
d_call: -
j_call: TRBJ2-7
cdr3_aa: CASSHGATGAYEQYF

clone_size: -
v_call: TRBV5-4
d_call: -
j_call: TRBJ1-2
cdr3_aa: CASSLPGDYGYTF

clone_size: -
v_call: TRBV29-1
d_call: TRBD2
j_call: TRBJ2-1
cdr3_aa: CSQMGLETHEQFF

clone_size: -
v_call: TRBV29-1
d_call: -
j_call: TRBJ2-1
cdr3_aa: CSVDPEQFF

clone_size: -
v_call: TRBV28
d_call: -
j_call: TRBJ1-2
cdr3_aa: CASSPQGHRNYGYTF

clone_size: -
v_call: TRBV10-3
d_call: -
j_call: TRBJ1-2
cdr3_aa: CAISDLGYGYTF

clone_size: -
v_call: TRBV2
d_call: -
j_call: TRBJ2-7
cdr3_aa: CASKQGIYEQYF

clone_size: -
v_call: TRBV23-1
d_call: TRBD1
j_call: TRBJ2-7
cdr3_aa: CASSPTWDRLSYEQYF

clone_size: once
v_call: TRBV27
d_call: -
j_call: TRBJ2-5
cdr3_aa: CASSLGGARPAGTQYF

clone_size: -
v_call: TRBV28
d_call: -
j_call: TRBJ1-2
cdr3_aa: CASSLGFYGYTF

clone_size: -
v_call: TRBV29-1
d_call: TRBD1
j_call: TRBJ1-5
cdr3_aa: CSVVDRGANQPQHF

clone_size: -
v_call: TRBV6-5
d_call: TRBD1
j_call: TRBJ1-5
cdr3_aa: CASSDSGGVQPQHF

clone_size: -
v_call: TRBV6-1
d_call: -
j_call: TRBJ2-6
cdr3_aa: CASSEGLGGYGFSGANVLTF

clone_size: -
v_call: TRBV5-6
d_call: -
j_call: TRBJ2-1
cdr3_aa: CASSPLWREQFF

clone_size: -
v_call: TRBV7-6
d_call: -
j_call: TRBJ2-7
cdr3_aa: CASSPGLDYEQYF

clone_size: once
v_call: TRBV21-1
d_call: -
j_call: TRBJ2-5
cdr3_aa: CASSKEVGRETQYF

clone_size: -
v_call: TRBV12-3/TRBV12-4
d_call: -
j_call: TRBJ2-7
cdr3_aa: CASSFRADEQYF

clone_size: -
v_call: TRBV7-8
d_call: -
j_call: TRBJ2-7
cdr3_aa: CASSYRVKAYEQYF

clone_size: -
v_call: TRBV5-4
d_call: -
j_call: TRBJ2-3
cdr3_aa: CASSSPTHGTTDTQYF

clone_size: -
v_call: TRBV28
d_call: -
j_call: TRBJ1-6
cdr3_aa: CASTLGGSYNSPLHF

clone_size: -
v_call: TRBV7-9
d_call: -
j_call: TRBJ1-1
cdr3_aa: CASSFEGSHTEAFF

clone_size: -
v_call: TRBV5-6
d_call: -
j_call: TRBJ2-7
cdr3_aa: CASSLSFDSYEQYF